This entry concerns a single T cell receptor (beta chain). Its antigen target is currently unknown. No much larger clone is present one base from it, and per-base qualities are unavailable. These data originate in a study of blood T cell repertoires in COVID-19 (dated by TCRdb to about 2020). Describing the broader study: Samples from collaborators originated in the United States, Italy and Spain and spanned both the acute and convalescent phases of COVID-19. The samples were drawn from two sources: the first 160 participants of the ongoing ImmuneRACE study, and some 1,300 subjects contributed by 6 global collaborators. The repertoires were released in a freely available public database intended as a resource for research on the immune response to SARS-CoV-2. Subjects who had been exposed to COVID-19, were actively infected with it, or had recovered from it provided the deeply sampled blood TCRbeta repertoires that made up the dataset. The sample metadata nearly always contained a de-identified subject ID, COVID-19 status, age in years and sex. Where available, HLA class I and class II types were obtained from metadata supplied by the sample provider rather than from assay-based typing. The prospective study material was composed of cDNA or gDNA derived from T cells, B-cell-depleted T cells, or PBMCs. Findings and caveats that apply to the study as a whole: How much clinical and demographic metadata was included differed by source and by participant, and the metadata was provided uncurated.

Reading from cysteine to phenylalanine, the CDR3 counts 15 amino acids. The only DNA kept is the CDR3, 45 bases in frame from the first base. The germline V gene (reference sequence) yields LNHNV for CDR1 and YYDKDF for CDR2. From V the trimming removes 6 bases and from J it removes 0 bases, while the gene matches leave 6 bases of the junction unaccounted for. TCRbeta CDR3 regions were amplified from genomic DNA by means of the immunoSEQ Assay, a bias-controlled multiplex PCR. In the authors' own workflow: Within the assay, amplification of reference gene primers was used to estimate how many nucleated cells each sample contained. To quantify the absolute abundance of each unique TCRbeta CDR3 rearrangement, sequence reads were collapsed and filtered. Productive Simpson clonality was computed per sample as the square root of Simpson's diversity index over productive rearrangements. Not all clones reach the TCRdb copy of this immuneACCESS table, which keeps in-frame sequences only. Checked studies attribute under half of the gap to unresolved V genes and leave the rest unexplained. The V and J calls and clone size are taken from that table; D and trimming were inferred from the DNA. Present in this sample are approximately 290,000 clones, 80% to 90% of which were seen just once. The ten largest clones capture 3.5% to 4.5% of the sample.

Participants in the prospective study were enrolled through a virtual design, were aged about 18 to 89 years, and lived in about two dozen United States geographic areas. In the prospective study, cohorts were assigned on the basis of participant-reported clinical history obtained from a screening survey and a study questionnaire. Recovered participants in ImmuneRACE Cohort 3 were defined as having two consecutive negative NP/OP PCR tests, clearance from a healthcare professional, or resolution of symptoms. In the prospective study, mobile phlebotomists collected whole blood, serum and a nasopharyngeal or oropharyngeal swab from each participant. Prospective study participants could optionally give additional blood draws and questionnaires over a 2-month period. Before DNA extraction, blood samples from the prospective study were shipped at room temperature or frozen.

This TCR was sampled from a woman in her thirties who had recovered from COVID-19. Sequenced: PBMCs or T cells enriched from blood (not recorded which). This sequence uses TRBV15 and TRBJ2-7, and 9 bases in between align with TRBD2. The encoded CDR3 is CATRAGGVNSYEQYF. The nucleotide sequence reads as follows: TGTGCCACCAGGGCGGGGGGGGTCAACTCCTACGAGCAGTACTTC.